This T cell receptor beta chain was identified during a study of shared clonotypes between healthy human individuals. Study-level background: CD4 naive and memory got three plates each, CD8 naive two, CD8 memory one.

Study-wide results and caveats: Tissue TCR repertoires likely differ from these blood-only repertoires.

From germline, CDR1 is SGHNT and CDR2 YYREEE (reference sequence). The CDR3 is 17 residues long. The V end was cut by 2 bases, the J end by 0 bases, with 14 bases between. This clone was detected once. Its antigen is unknown. CD45RO-negative, CCR7-positively selected cells formed the naive CD8 fraction, excluding terminally differentiated effector memory CD45RA+ cells. Assay execution proceeded at the deep level. Replicate PCRs run on sorted subsets employed 200 to 250 ng DNA, about 27,000 T cell genomes. Data came from immunoSEQ multiplex PCR; TCRdb stores just in-frame clones and leaves some out. The top ten clones hold about 1.1% of a sample with 2 million to 2.5 million clones, about 95% of them seen once.

This chain connects TRBV5-4 to TRBJ2-2, with D possibly matching TRBD1 (6 bases). This clonotype was obtained from a man aged 18 to 35 in good health. The specimen sequenced was naive CD8+ T cells sorted from blood. In DNA, the CDR3 is TGTGCCAGCAGCTTTCCTACAGGGCCCGCGAACACCGGGGAGCTGTTTTTT. This translates into CASSFPTGPANTGELFF.